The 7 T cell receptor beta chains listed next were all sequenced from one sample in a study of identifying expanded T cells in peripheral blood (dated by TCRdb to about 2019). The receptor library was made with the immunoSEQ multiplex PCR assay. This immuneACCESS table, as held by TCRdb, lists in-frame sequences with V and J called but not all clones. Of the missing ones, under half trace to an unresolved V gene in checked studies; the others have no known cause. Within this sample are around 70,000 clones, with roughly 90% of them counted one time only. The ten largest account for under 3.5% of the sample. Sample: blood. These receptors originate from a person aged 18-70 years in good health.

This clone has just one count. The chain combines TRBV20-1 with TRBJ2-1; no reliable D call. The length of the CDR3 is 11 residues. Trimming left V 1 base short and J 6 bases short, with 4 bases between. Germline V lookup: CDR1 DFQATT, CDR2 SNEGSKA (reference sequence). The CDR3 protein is CSARVSNEQFF. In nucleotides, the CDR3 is TGCAGTGCTAGAGTTAGCAATGAGCAGTTCTTC.

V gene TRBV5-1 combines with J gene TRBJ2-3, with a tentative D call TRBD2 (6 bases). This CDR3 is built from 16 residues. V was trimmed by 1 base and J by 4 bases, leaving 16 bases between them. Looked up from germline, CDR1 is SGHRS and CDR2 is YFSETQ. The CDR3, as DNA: TGCGCCAGCAGCTTGAACATCCGGGACTCGCCAGATACGCAGTATTTT. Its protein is CASSLNIRDSPDTQYF.

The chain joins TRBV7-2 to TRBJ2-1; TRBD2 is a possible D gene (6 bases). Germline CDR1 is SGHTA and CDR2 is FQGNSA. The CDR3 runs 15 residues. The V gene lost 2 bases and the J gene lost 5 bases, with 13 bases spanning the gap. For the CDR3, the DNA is TGTGCCAGCAGCTTACCCCGACGCGGGGACAATGAGCAGTTCTTC. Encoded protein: CASSLPRRGDNEQFF.

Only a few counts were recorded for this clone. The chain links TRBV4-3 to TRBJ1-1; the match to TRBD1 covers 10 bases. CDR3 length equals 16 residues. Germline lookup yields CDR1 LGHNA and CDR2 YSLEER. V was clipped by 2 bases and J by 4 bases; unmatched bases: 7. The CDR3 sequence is CASSQQWTGGVTEAFF. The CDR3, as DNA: TGCGCCAGCAGCCAACAATGGACAGGGGGAGTCACTGAAGCTTTCTTT.

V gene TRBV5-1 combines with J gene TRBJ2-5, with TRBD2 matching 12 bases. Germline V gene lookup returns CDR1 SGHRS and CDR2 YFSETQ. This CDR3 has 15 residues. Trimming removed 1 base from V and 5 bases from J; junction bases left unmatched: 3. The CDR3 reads CASSLYLAGGETQYF. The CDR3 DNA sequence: TGCGCCAGCAGCTTGTACCTAGCGGGGGGGGAGACCCAGTACTTC.

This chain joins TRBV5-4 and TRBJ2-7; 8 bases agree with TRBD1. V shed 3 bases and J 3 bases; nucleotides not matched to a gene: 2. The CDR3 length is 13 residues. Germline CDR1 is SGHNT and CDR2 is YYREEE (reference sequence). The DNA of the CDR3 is TGTGCCAGCAGCTCGGACAGGGTCTACGAGCAGTACTTC. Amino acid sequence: CASSSDRVYEQYF.

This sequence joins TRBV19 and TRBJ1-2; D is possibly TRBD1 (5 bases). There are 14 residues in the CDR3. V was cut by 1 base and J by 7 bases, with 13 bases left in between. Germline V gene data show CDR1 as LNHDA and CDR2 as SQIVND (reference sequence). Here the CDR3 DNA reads TGTGCCAGTAGTATAGGCAGGGACTCGTCTGGCTACACCTTC. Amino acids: CASSIGRDSSGYTF.